These 8 T cell receptor beta chains were sequenced from one sample in a study of CD8 T cells in Susac syndrome. RNA amounts of about 0.5 to 1 ug underwent reverse transcription with random hexamers. TCRdb passed the immunoSEQ multiplex PCR reads through MiXCR, listing each CDR3 protein once. The sample records approximately 100,000 distinct CDR3 sequences, 96% being singletons. Sequenced sample: CD4+ T cells from PBMCs. Receptors originate from a human donor in good health.

The genes are TRBV20-1 and TRBJ2-2, with TRBD2 identical over 9 bases. V shed 3 bases and J 1 base; nucleotides not matched to a gene: 3. The CDR3 length is 15 residues. Germline loops: CDR1 DFQATT, CDR2 SNEGSKA (reference sequence). The CDR3 sequence: CSASSGRGNTGELFF. The CDR3 DNA follows: TGCAGTGCTAGTAGCGGGAGAGGGAACACCGGGGAGCTGTTTTTT.

This clonotype was observed once. This chain joins TRBV3-1 and TRBJ2-1; D gene ambiguous. CDR3 length equals 13 residues. Germline CDR1 and CDR2: LGHDT and YNNKEL (reference sequence). V was cut by 3 bases and J by 13 bases, with 16 bases left in between. The CDR3 sequence is CASSQFNPGGQFF. The CDR3, as DNA: TGTGCCAGCAGCCAGTTCAACCCGGGTGGTCAGTTCTTC.

The rearrangement uses TRBV20-1 and TRBJ1-1; D is perhaps TRBD1 (5 bases). Between the trimmed V and J ends, which lost 0 bases and 1 base, there was a span of 12 bases. Germline values: CDR1 DFQATT, CDR2 SNEGSKA (reference sequence). The CDR3 contains 15 residues. CDR3 sequence: CSARDGGSTNTEAFF. The CDR3 region has the DNA TGCAGTGCTAGAGATGGGGGTTCAACGAACACTGAAGCTTTCTTT.

This chain uses TRBV4-1 with TRBJ2-2, with unresolved D. Germline assignment: CDR1 MGHRA and CDR2 YSYEKL. V dropped 2 bases and J dropped 5 bases, with 18 bases sitting between them. This CDR3 is built from 17 residues. The CDR3 here is CASSQFTPPSVTGELFF. The CDR3 region has the DNA TGCGCCAGCAGCCAATTCACCCCCCCCTCGGTTACCGGGGAGCTGTTTTTT.

This chain uses TRBV9 with TRBJ2-1, with 9 nucleotides matching TRBD2. The CDR3 sequence is 15 residues long. Looked up from germline, CDR1 is SGDLS and CDR2 is YYNGEE. Trimming took 2 bases from V and 4 from J; bases not matched to a gene: 4. CDR3: CASSVSLAGYNEQFF. In DNA form, the CDR3 reads TGTGCCAGCAGCGTTAGTCTAGCGGGATACAATGAGCAGTTCTTC.

This clonotype was found once. The chain is built from TRBV2 and TRBJ1-2; D remains ambiguous. CDR1 is SNHLY and CDR2 is FYNNEI in the germline V gene. The CDR3 runs to 12 residues. The V gene lost 11 bases and the J gene lost 10 bases, with 20 bases spanning the gap. CDR3 coding DNA: TGTGCCGTACAACACCAAGGACCTGACTACACCTTC. It is translated as CAVQHQGPDYTF.

V and J are TRBV6-5 and TRBJ1-2, with 8 positions matching TRBD1. The CDR3 extends over 15 amino acids. Germline CDR1 is MNHEY and CDR2 is SVGAGI. V shed 0 bases and J 7 bases; nucleotides not matched to a gene: 7. In DNA form, the CDR3 reads TGTGCCAGCAGTTACTCGTCCCAGGGGGCGACTGGCTACACCTTC. It is translated as CASSYSSQGATGYTF.

The V call is TRBV28, the J call TRBJ2-5; no clear D gene. Germline V gene data show CDR1 as MDHEN and CDR2 as SYDVKM. Trimming shortened V by 7 bases and J by 1 base, and 16 bases separated the two germline ends. This CDR3 has 15 amino acids. The DNA for the CDR3 is TGTGCCAGCAACGGCCGTTTAGTTGGCCAAGAGACCCAGTACTTC. It is translated as CASNGRLVGQETQYF.